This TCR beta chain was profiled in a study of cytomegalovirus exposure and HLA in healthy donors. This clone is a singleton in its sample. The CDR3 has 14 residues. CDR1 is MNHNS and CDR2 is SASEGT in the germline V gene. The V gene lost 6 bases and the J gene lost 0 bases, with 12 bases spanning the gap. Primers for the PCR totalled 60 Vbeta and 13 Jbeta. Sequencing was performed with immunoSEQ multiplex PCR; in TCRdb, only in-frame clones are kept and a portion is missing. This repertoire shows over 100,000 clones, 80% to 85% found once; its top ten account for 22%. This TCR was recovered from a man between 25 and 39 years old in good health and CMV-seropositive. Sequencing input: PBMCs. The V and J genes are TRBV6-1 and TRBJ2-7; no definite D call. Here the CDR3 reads CASRDFKSSYEQYF. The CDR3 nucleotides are TGTGCCAGCAGAGATTTCAAGAGCTCCTACGAGCAGTACTTC.